This record concerns one T cell receptor (beta chain) sequence. This record comes from a study of T cell responses to AZD1222 COVID-19 vaccine. CDR3 length: 12 residues. CDR1 is SEHNR, CDR2 FQNEAQ, per germline (reference sequence). V lost 3 bases, J lost 3 bases, and 5 bases lay in between. Here immunoSEQ multiplex PCR was the method, and the copy in TCRdb shows in-frame clones only, minus some. The table records more than 80,000 clones, 80% to 90% of them present only once. The chain is built from TRBV7-9 and TRBJ1-1; D gene uncertain. The TCR was taken from an adult who received the AZD1222 COVID-19 vaccine. The sample in question was peripheral blood, obtained 28 days after the second AZD1222 dose. Here the CDR3 reads CASSFSDTEAFF. The CDR3 bases are TGTGCCAGCAGCTTCTCCGACACTGAAGCTTTCTTT.